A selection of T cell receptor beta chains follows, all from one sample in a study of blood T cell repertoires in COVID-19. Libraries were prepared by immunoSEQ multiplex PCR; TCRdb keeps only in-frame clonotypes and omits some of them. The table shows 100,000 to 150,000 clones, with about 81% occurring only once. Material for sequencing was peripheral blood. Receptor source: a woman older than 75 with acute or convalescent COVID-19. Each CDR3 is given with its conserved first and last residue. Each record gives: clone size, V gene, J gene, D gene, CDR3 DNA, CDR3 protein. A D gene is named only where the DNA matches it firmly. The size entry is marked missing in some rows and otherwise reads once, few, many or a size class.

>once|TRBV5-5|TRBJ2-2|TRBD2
TGTGCCAGCAGTCTTACTAGCGGGAAAAACACCGGGGAGCTGTTTTTT
CASSLTSGKNTGELFF
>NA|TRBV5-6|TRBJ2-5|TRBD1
TGTGCCAGCAGCAAGACCAGACAGGGTAGAGAGACCCAGTACTTC
CASSKTRQGRETQYF
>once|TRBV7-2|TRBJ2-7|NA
TGTGCCAGCAGCTTAGCGACGGGGTTTGCCTACGAGCAGTACTTC
CASSLATGFAYEQYF
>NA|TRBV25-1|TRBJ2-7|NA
TGTGCCAGCAATGGGGGGATGGATCGCGAGCAGTACTTC
CASNGGMDREQYF
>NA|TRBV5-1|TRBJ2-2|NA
TGCGCCAGCAGCTTGCTCCGACAGGACACCGGGGAGCTGTTTTTT
CASSLLRQDTGELFF
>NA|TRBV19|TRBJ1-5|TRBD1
TGTGCCAGTAGTTCCGGACAGGGGGCAGAACAGCCCCAGCATTTT
CASSSGQGAEQPQHF
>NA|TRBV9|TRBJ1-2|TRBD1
TGTGCCAGCAGCCCCCGACAGGGCTATCCTTTCGGCTACACCTTC
CASSPRQGYPFGYTF
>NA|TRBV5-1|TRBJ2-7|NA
TGCGCCAGCAGCTTGAGTGGGCTACCCTACGAGCAGTACTTC
CASSLSGLPYEQYF
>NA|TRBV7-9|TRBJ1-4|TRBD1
TGTGCCAGCAGCTTAGCCAGGACAGGGACTAATGAAAAACTGTTTTTT
CASSLARTGTNEKLFF
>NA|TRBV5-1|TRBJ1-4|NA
TGCGCCAGCAGCTTGACAGTAGGCAGTGAAAAACTGTTTTTT
CASSLTVGSEKLFF
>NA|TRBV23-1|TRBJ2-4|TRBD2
TGCGCCAGCTCGGGGGGGAACATTCAGTACTTC
CASSGGNIQYF
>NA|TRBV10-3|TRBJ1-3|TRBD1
TGTGCCACCTACAGGGGAAGATCTGGAAACACCATATATTTT
CATYRGRSGNTIYF
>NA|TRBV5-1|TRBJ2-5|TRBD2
TGCGCCAGCAGCTCCCCCCGTAGCGGGGGGGCGGGGGAGACCCAGTACTTC
CASSSPRSGGAGETQYF
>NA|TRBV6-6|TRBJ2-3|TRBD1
TGTGCCAGCAGTCAAGGACAGGGTGGCTTCACAGATACGCAGTATTTT
CASSQGQGGFTDTQYF
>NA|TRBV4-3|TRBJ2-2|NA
TGCGCCAGCAGCCGAGCGACGGCTGCGAACACCGGGGAGCTGTTTTTT
CASSRATAANTGELFF
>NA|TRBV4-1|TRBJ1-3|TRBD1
TGCGCCAGCAGCCAAGGAGGCCAGGGGGCGCTTGGAAACACCATATATTTT
CASSQGGQGALGNTIYF
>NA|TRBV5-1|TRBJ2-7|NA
TGCGCCAGCAGCTTGGGGACAGAACTGTCCTACGAGCAGTACTTC
CASSLGTELSYEQYF
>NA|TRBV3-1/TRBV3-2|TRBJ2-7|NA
TGTGCCAGCAGCCAAGATAAAGAGAACGAGCAGTACTTC
CASSQDKENEQYF